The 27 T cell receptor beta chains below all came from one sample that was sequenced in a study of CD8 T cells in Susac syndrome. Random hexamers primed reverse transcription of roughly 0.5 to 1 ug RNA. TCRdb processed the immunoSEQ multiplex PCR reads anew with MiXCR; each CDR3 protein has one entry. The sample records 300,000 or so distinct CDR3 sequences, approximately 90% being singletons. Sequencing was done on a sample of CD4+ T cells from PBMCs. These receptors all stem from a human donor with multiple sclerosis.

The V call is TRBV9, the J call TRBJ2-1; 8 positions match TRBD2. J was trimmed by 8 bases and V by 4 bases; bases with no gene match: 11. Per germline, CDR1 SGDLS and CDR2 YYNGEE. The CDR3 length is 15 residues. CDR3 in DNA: TGTGCCAGCAGCCCTCATGGACTAGCCGGCGATGAGCAGTTCTTC. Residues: CASSPHGLAGDEQFF.

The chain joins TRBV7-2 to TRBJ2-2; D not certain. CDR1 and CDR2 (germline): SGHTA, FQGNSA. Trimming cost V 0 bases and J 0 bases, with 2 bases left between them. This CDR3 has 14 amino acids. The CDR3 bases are TGTGCCAGCAGCTTAGCGTCGAACACCGGGGAGCTGTTTTTT. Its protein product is CASSLASNTGELFF.

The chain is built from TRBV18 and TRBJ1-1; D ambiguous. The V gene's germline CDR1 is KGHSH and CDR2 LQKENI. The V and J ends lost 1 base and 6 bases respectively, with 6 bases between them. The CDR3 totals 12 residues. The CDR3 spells CASSPQRAEAFF. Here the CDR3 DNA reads TGTGCCAGCTCACCACAACGGGCTGAAGCTTTCTTT.

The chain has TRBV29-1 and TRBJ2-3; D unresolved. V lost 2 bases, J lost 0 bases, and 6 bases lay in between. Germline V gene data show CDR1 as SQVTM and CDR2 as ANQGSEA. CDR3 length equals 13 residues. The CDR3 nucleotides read TGCAGCGTTGAATGGGGAAGCACAGATACGCAGTATTTT. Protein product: CSVEWGSTDTQYF.

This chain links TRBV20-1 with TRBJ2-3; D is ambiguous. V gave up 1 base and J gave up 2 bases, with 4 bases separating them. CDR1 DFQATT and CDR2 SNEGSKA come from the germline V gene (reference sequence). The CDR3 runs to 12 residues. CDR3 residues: CSARGVTDTQYF. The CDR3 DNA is TGCAGTGCTAGAGGGGTCACAGATACGCAGTATTTT.

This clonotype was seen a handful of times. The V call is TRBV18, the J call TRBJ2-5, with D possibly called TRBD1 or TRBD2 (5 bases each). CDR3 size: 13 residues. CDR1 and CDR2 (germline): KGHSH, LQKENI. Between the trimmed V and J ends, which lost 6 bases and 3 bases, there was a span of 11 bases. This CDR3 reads CASSPGREETQYF. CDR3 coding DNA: TGTGCCAGCTCCCCAGGGCGGGAAGAGACCCAGTACTTC.

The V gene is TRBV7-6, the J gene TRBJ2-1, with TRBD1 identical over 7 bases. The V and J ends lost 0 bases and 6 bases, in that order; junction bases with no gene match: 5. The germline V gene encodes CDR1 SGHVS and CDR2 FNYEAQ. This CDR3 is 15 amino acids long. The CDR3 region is CASSLAGTASNEQFF. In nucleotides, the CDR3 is TGTGCCAGCAGCTTAGCCGGGACAGCGAGCAATGAGCAGTTCTTC.

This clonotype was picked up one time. The CDR3 here is CASSLDRAEQFF. In DNA form, the CDR3 reads TGTGCCAGCAGCTTAGACCGGGCTGAGCAGTTCTTC. This chain joins TRBV7-2 and TRBJ2-1, with no clear D. CDR3 size: 12 residues. Trimming pared 1 base from V and 9 bases from J, leaving 7 bases between. Germline CDR1 and CDR2: SGHTA and FQGNSA.

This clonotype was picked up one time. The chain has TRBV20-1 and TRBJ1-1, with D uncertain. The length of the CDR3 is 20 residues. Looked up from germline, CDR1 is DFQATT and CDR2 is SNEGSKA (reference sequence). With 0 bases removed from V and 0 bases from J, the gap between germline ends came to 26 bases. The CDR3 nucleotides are TGCAGTGCTAGAGATTTAAAACGTCTCATCGAAGGGCTGATGAACACTGAAGCTTTCTTT. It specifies CSARDLKRLIEGLMNTEAFF.

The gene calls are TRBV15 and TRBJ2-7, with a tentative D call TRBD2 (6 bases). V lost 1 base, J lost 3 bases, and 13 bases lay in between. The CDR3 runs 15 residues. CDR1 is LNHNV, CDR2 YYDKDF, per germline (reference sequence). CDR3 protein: CATSRGDSINYEQYF. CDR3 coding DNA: TGTGCCACCAGCAGAGGGGACTCAATTAACTACGAGCAGTACTTC. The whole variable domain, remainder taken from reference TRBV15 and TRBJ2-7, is DAMVIQNPRYQVTQFGKPVTLSCSQTLNHNVMYWYQQKSSQAPKLLFHYYDKDFNNEADTPDNFQSRRPNTSFCFLDIRSPGLGDTAMYLCATSRGDSINYEQYFGPGTRLTVT.

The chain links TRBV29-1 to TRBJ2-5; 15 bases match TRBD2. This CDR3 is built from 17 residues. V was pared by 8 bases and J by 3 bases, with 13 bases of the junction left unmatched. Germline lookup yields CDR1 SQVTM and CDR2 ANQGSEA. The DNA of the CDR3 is TGCAGCTTTTGGACTAGCGGGAGGGCCCTCGGCAAAGAGACCCAGTACTTC. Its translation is CSFWTSGRALGKETQYF. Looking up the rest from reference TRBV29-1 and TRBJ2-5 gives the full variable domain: SAVISQKPSRDICQRGTSLTIQCQVDSQVTMMFWYRQQPGQSLTLIATANQGSEATYESGFVIDKFPISRPNLTFSTLTVSNMSPEDSSIYLCSFWTSGRALGKETQYFGPGTRLLVL.

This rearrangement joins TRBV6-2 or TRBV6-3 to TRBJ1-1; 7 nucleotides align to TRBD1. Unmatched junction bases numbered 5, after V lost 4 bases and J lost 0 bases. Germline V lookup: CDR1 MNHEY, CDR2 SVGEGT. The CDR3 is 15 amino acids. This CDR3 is CASSFTGQMNTEAFF. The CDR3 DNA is TGTGCCAGCAGTTTTACGGGACAGATGAACACTGAAGCTTTCTTT.

The CDR3: CATSDLGLGRAGNEQFF. CDR3 bases: TGTGCCACCAGTGATTTGGGTCTGGGTCGAGCAGGCAATGAGCAGTTCTTC. This rearrangement joins TRBV24-1 to TRBJ2-1; no definite D call. Trimming took 0 bases from V and 6 from J, leaving 17 bases between them. This CDR3 is built from 17 residues. The germline V gene encodes CDR1 KGHDR and CDR2 SFDVKD.

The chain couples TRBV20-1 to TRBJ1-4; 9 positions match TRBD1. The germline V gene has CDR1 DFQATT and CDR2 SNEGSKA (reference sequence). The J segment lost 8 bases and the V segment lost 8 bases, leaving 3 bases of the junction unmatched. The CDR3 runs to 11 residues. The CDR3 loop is CSLGQGEKLFF. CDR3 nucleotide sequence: TGCAGTCTGGGACAGGGAGAAAAACTGTTTTTT.

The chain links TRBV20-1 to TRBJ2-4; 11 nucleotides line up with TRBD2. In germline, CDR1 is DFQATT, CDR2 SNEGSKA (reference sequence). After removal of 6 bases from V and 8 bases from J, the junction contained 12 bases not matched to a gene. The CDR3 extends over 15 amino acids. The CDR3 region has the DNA TGCAGTGCGGACCCTGGGGTAGCGGGAGGGGACATTCAGTACTTC. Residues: CSADPGVAGGDIQYF.

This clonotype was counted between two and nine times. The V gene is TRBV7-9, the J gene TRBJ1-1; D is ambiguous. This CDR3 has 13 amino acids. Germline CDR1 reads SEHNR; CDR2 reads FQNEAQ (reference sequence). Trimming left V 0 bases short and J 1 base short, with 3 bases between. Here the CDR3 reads CASSLATNTEAFF. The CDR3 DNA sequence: TGTGCCAGCAGCTTAGCGACGAACACTGAAGCTTTCTTT.

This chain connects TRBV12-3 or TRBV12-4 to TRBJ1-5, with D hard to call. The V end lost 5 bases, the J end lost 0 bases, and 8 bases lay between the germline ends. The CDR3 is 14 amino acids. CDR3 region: CASSRTLSNQPQHF. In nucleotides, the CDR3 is TGTGCCAGCAGTCGGACCCTTAGCAATCAGCCCCAGCATTTT.

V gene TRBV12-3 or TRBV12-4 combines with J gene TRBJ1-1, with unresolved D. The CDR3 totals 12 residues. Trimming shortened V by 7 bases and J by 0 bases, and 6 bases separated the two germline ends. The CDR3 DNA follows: TGTGCCAGCAAGGAGCTGAACACTGAAGCTTTCTTT. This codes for CASKELNTEAFF.

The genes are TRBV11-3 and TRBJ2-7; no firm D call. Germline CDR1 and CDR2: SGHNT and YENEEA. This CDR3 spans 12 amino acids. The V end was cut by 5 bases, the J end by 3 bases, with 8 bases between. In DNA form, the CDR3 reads TGTGCCAGCAGCCGCATAGACTACGAGCAGTACTTC. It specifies CASSRIDYEQYF.

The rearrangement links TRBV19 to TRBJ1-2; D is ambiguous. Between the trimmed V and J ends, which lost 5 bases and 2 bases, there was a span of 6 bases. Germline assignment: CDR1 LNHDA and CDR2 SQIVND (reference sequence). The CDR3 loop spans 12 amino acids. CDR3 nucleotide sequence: TGTGCCAGTAGTCTCCACAACTATGGCTACACCTTC. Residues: CASSLHNYGYTF.

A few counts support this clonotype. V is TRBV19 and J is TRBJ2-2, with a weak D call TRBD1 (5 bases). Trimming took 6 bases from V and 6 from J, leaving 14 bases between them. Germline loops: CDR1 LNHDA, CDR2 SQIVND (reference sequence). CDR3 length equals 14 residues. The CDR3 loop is CASRNTGFSGELFF. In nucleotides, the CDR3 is TGTGCCAGTAGAAACACAGGTTTCTCCGGGGAGCTGTTTTTT. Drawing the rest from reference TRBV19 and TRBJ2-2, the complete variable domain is DGGITQSPKYLFRKEGQNVTLSCEQNLNHDAMYWYRQDPGQGLRLIYYSQIVNDFQKGDIAEGYSVSREKKESFPLTVTSAQKNPTAFYLCASRNTGFSGELFFGEGSRLTVL.

For the CDR3, the DNA is TGTGCCTGGGGATCCGGGACAGGCAAAAACATTCAGTACTTC. Protein sequence: CAWGSGTGKNIQYF. The V call is TRBV30, the J call TRBJ2-4; 8 bases agree with TRBD1. The V and J ends lost 5 bases and 3 bases, in that order; junction bases with no gene match: 6. Germline V gene sequence: CDR1 GTSNPN, CDR2 SVGIG (reference sequence). The CDR3 totals 14 residues. Filled out from reference TRBV30 and TRBJ2-4, the complete variable domain reads SQTIHQWPATLVQPVGSPLSLECTVEGTSNPNLYWYRQAAGRGLQLLFYSVGIGQISSEVPQNLSASRPQDRQFILSSKKLLLSDSGFYLCAWGSGTGKNIQYFGAGTRLSVL.

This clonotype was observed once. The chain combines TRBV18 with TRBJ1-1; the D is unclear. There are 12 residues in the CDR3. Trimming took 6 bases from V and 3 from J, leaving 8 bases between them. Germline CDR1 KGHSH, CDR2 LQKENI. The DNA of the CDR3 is TGTGCCAGCTCCCAATCGGACACTGAAGCTTTCTTT. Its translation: CASSQSDTEAFF.

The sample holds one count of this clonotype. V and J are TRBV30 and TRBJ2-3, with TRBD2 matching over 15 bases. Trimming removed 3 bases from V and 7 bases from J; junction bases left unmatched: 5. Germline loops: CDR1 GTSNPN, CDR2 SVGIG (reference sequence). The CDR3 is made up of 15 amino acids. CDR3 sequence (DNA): TGTGCCTGGAGACGGACTAGCGGGGGGGCAAATACGCAGTATTTT. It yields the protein CAWRRTSGGANTQYF.

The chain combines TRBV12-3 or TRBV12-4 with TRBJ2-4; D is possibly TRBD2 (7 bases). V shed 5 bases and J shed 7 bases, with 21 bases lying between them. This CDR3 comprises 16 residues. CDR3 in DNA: TGTGCCAGCAGTATTCTCCGAGGGGGGAGGGCGAACATTCAGTACTTC. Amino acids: CASSILRGGRANIQYF.

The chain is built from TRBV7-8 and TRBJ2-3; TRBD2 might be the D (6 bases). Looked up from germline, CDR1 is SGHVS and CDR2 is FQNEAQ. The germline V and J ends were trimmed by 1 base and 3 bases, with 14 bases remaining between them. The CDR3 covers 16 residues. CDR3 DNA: TGTGCCAGCAGCTTAGGCGGGGACCCATTGACAGATACGCAGTATTTT. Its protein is CASSLGGDPLTDTQYF.

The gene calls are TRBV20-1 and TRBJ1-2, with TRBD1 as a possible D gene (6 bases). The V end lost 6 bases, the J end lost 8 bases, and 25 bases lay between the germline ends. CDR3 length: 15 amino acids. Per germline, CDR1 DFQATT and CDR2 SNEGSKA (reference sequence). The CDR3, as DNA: TGCAGTGCACCCCCTGGGGGGGGCGCACGATGGGGCTACACCTTC. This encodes CSAPPGGGARWGYTF.